This T cell receptor beta chain is drawn from a study of Ad26.COV2.S vaccination and SARS-CoV-2 variants. Looking at the study overall: In the study, Ad26.COV2.S was injected intramuscularly once, or twice 56 days apart. Study-wide findings and caveats: TCR breadth and depth analyses may have underestimated total T cell responses. Spike-specific TCR breadth was greater in vaccine than placebo recipients.

V lost 2 bases, J lost 4 bases, and 17 bases lay in between. Germline-derived CDR1 and CDR2 are SGHTA and FQGTGA. The CDR3 is made up of 16 amino acids. Here immunoSEQ multiplex PCR was the method, and the copy in TCRdb shows in-frame clones only, minus some. The repertoire consists of more than 400,000 clones, with roughly 87% occurring once and the leading ten covering roughly 4.3%. With regard to this clone: The antigen is undetermined.

As for treatment: some 19 received Ad26.COV2.S at low or high dose, single or two shots; five or six received placebo; per-sample allocation not given. The samples date from day 63 after the first vaccine or placebo injection. An adult donor aged 18-55 years was enrolled in Boston. The sequence came from a person aged 18-65 years who received the Ad26.COV2.S COVID-19 vaccine or a placebo. This material consisted of peripheral blood, taken in a trial of Ad26.COV2.S vaccine versus placebo. This rearrangement joins TRBV7-3 to TRBJ2-5; tentatively, D is TRBD1 (5 bases). The CDR3 loop reads CASSLQGAGSGETQYF. DNA of the CDR3: TGTGCCAGCAGCTTACAAGGGGCAGGGTCCGGAGAGACCCAGTACTTC.